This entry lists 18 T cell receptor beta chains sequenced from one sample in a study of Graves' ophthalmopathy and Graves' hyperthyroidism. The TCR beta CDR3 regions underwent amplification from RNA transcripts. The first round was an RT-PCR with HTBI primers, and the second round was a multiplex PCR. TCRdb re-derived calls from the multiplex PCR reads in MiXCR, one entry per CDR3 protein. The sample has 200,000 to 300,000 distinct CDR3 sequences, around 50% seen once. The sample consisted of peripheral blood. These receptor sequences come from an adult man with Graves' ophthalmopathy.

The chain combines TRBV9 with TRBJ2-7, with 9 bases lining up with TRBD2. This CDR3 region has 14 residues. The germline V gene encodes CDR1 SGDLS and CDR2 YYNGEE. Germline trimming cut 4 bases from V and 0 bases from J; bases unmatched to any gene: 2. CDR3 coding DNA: TGTGCCAGCAGCAGACTAGCGGTCTCCTACGAGCAGTACTTC. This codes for CASSRLAVSYEQYF.

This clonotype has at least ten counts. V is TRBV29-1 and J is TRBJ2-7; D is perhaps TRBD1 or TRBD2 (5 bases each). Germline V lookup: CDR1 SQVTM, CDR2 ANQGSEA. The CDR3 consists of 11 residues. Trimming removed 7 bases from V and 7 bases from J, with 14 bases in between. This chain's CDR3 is CSAYGTKEQYF. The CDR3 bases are TGCAGCGCCTACGGGACGAAGGAGCAGTACTTC.

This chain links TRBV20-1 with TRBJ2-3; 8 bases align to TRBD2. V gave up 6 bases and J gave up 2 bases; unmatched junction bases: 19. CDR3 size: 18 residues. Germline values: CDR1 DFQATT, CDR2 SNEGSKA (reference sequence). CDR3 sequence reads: CSAATVEAGASYTDTQYF. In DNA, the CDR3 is TGCAGTGCCGCCACGGTGGAAGCGGGGGCCTCGTACACAGATACGCAGTATTTT.

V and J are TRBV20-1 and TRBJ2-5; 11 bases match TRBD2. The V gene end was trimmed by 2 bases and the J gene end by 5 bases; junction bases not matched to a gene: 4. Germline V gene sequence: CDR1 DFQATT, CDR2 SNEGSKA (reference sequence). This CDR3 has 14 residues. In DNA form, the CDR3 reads TGCAGTGCTAGACCTAGCGGGAGGCTCGAGACCCAGTACTTC. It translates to CSARPSGRLETQYF.

The CDR3 loop reads CASSLEASTTNEKLFF. In DNA form, the CDR3 reads TGTGCCAGCAGCTTAGAGGCCAGTACAACTAATGAAAAACTGTTTTTT. The gene calls are TRBV7-9 and TRBJ1-4; D gene unclear. V lost 1 base, J lost 0 bases, and 9 bases lay in between. This CDR3 region has 16 residues. CDR1 SEHNR and CDR2 FQNEAQ come from the germline V gene (reference sequence).

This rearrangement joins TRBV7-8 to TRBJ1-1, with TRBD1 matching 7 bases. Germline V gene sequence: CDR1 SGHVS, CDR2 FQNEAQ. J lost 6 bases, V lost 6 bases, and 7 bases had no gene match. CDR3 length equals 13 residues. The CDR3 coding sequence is TGTGCCAGCAGTGGCAGGGGGTTGGCTGAAGCTTTCTTT. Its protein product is CASSGRGLAEAFF.

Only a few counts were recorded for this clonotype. CDR3 in DNA: TGCGCCAGCAGCGTCGACAGGGTAGGCTACGAGCAGTACTTC. This gives the protein CASSVDRVGYEQYF. The V call is TRBV5-1, the J call TRBJ2-7; 7 positions match TRBD1. CDR3 size: 14 residues. The germline V gene encodes CDR1 SGHRS and CDR2 YFSETQ. J was trimmed by 3 bases and V by 4 bases; bases with no gene match: 7.

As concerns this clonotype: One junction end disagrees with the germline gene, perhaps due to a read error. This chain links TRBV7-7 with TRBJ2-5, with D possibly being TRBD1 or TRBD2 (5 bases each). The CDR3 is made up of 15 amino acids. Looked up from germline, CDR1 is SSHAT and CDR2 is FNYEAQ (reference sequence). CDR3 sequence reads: CASSSEGTIQETQYF. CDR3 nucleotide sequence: TGTGCTAGCAGCTCCGAGGGGACGATCCAAGAGACCCAGTACTTC.

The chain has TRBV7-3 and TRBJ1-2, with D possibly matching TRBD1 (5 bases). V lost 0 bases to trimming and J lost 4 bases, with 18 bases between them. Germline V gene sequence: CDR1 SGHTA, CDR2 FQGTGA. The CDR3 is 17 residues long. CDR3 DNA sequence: TGTGCCAGCAGCTTAACGATCAGGGCCCAACAAATCTATGGCTACACCTTC. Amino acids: CASSLTIRAQQIYGYTF.

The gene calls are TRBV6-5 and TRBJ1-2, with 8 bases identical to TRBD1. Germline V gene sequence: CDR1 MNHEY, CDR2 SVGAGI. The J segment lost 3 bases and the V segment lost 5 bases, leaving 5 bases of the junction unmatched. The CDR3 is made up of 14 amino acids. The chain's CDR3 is CASSTRTGYYGYTF. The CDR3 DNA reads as TGTGCCAGCAGTACCCGGACAGGGTACTATGGCTACACCTTC.

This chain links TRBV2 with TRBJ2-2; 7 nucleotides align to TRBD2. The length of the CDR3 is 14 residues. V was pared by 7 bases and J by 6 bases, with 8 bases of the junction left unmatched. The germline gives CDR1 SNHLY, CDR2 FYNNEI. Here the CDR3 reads CASTGLVPAGELFF. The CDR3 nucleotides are TGTGCCAGCACCGGACTAGTCCCGGCCGGGGAGCTGTTTTTT.

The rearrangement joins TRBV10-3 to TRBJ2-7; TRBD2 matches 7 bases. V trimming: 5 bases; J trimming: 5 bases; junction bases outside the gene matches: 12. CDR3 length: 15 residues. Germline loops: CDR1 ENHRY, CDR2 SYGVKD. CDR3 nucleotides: TGTGCCATCAGTTACTCGCTGAGTCTAGCGGACGAGCAGTACTTC. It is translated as CAISYSLSLADEQYF.

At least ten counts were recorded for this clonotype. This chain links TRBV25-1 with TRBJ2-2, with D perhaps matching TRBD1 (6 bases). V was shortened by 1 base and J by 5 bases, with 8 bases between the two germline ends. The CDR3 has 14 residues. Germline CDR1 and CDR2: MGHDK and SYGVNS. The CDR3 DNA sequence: TGTGCCAGCAGTGAATTTAGGGGGACCGGGGAGCTGTTTTTT. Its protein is CASSEFRGTGELFF.

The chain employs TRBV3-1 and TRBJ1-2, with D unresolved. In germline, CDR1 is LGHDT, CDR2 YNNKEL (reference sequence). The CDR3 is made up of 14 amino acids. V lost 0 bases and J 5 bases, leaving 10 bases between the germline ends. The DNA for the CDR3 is TGTGCCAGCAGCCAAGATGAGCAGGAATATGGCTACACCTTC. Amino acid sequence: CASSQDEQEYGYTF.

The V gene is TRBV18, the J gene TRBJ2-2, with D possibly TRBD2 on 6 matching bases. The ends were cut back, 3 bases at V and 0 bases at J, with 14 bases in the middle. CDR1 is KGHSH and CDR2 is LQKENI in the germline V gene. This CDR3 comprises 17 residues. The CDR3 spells CASSPFGGPANTGELFF. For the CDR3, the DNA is TGTGCCAGCTCACCTTTCGGGGGACCAGCGAACACCGGGGAGCTGTTTTTT.

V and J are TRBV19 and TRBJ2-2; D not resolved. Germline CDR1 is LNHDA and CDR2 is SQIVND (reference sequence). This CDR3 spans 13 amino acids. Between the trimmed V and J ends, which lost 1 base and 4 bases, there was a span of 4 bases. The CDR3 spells CASSIGITGELFF. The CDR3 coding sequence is TGTGCCAGTAGTATAGGTATCACCGGGGAGCTGTTTTTT.

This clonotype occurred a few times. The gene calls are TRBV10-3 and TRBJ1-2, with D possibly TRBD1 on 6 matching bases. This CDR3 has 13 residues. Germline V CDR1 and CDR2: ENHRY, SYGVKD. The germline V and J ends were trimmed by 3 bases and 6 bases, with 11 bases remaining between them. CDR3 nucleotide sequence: TGTGCCATCAGTGAAGGGGGGAGGGATGGCTACACCTTC. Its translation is CAISEGGRDGYTF.

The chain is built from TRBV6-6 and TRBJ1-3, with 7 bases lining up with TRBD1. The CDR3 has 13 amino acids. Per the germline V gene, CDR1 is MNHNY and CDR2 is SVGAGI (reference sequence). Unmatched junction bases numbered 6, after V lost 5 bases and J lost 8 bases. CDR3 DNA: TGTGCCAGCAGTAGAGGGGGCCAGGACACCATATATTTT. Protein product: CASSRGGQDTIYF.